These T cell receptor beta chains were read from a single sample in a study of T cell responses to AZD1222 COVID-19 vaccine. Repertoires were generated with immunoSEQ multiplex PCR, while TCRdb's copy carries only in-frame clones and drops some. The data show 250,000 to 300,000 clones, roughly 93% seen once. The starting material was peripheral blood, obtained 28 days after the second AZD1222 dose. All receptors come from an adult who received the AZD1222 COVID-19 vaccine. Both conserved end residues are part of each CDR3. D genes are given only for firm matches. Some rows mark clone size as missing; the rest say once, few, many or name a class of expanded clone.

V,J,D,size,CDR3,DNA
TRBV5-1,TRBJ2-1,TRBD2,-,CASSLGAVSGRALYNEQFF,TGCGCCAGCAGCTTGGGGGCGGTGAGCGGGAGGGCCCTCTACAATGAGCAGTTCTTC
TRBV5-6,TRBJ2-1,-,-,CASSLQGINEQFF,TGTGCCAGCAGCTTACAGGGAATCAATGAGCAGTTCTTC
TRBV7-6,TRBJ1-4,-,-,CASSPLAGLPNEKLFF,TGTGCCAGCAGCCCCCTGGCAGGGCTGCCTAATGAAAAACTGTTTTTT
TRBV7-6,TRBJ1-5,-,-,CASSTSTVKGQPQHF,TGTGCCAGCAGCACATCGACAGTTAAAGGTCAGCCCCAGCATTTT
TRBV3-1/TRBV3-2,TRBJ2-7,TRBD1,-,CASRNRGRYEQYF,TGTGCCAGCAGGAACAGGGGAAGGTACGAGCAGTACTTC
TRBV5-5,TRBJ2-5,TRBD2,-,CASSSVGLAGVETQYF,TGTGCCAGCAGCTCGGTCGGACTAGCGGGGGTAGAGACCCAGTACTTC
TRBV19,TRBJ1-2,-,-,CASSRQGYGYTF,TGTGCCAGTAGTCGGCAAGGGTATGGCTACACCTTC
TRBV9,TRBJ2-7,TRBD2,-,CASSVGGGGFQTYEQYF,TGTGCCAGCAGCGTAGGTGGCGGGGGGTTCCAAACCTACGAGCAGTACTTC
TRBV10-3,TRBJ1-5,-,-,CAISVKGTESNQPQHF,TGTGCCATCAGTGTAAAGGGGACTGAGAGCAATCAGCCCCAGCATTTT
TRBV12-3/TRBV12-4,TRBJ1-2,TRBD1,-,CASSRDRAYGYTF,TGTGCCAGCAGTCGGGACAGAGCATATGGCTACACCTTC
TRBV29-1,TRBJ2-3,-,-,CSVEAGGEDTQYF,TGCAGCGTTGAAGCCGGGGGTGAGGATACGCAGTATTTT
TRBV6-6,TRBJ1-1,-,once,CASRENFLTEAFF,TGTGCCAGCAGAGAGAATTTCCTCACTGAAGCTTTCTTT
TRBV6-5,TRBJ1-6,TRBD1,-,CASSPRQGGNSPLHF,TGTGCCAGCAGCCCCCGACAGGGAGGCAATTCACCCCTCCACTTT
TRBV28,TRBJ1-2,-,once,CASSLGRFFYGYTF,TGTGCCAGCAGTTTGGGACGGTTCTTCTATGGCTACACCTTC
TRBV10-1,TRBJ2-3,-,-,CASSEGGTDTQYF,TGCGCCAGCAGTGAGGGCGGTACAGATACGCAGTATTTT
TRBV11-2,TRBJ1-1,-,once,CASSLGSGLEASTEAFF,TGTGCCAGCAGCTTAGGGTCAGGGCTGGAGGCAAGTACTGAAGCTTTCTTT
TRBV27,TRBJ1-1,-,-,CASSLWGIPNTEAFF,TGTGCCAGCAGTTTATGGGGGATCCCGAACACTGAAGCTTTCTTT
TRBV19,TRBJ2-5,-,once,CASGSTPQETQYF,TGTGCCAGTGGATCGACCCCTCAAGAGACCCAGTACTTC
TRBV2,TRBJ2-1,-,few,CASTGPGRNEQFF,TGTGCCAGCACCGGGCCGGGTCGGAATGAGCAGTTCTTC
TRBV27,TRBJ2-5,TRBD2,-,CASSSRAGVETQYF,TGTGCCAGCAGTTCCCGAGCGGGGGTAGAGACCCAGTACTTC
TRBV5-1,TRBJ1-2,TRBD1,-,CASSSATGTDYGYTF,TGCGCCAGCAGCTCGGCGACAGGGACTGACTATGGCTACACCTTC
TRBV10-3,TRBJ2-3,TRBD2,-,CAISEATSGTTQYF,TGTGCCATCAGTGAGGCGACTAGCGGAACTACGCAGTATTTT
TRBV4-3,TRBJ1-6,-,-,CASSQDTYPGAESPLHF,TGCGCCAGCAGCCAAGATACCTACCCCGGGGCAGAGTCACCCCTCCACTTT
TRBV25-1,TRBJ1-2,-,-,CASSEYGAEGGYTF,TGTGCCAGCAGTGAATATGGGGCCGAGGGGGGCTACACCTTC
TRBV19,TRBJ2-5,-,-,CASRRGGGLETQYF,TGTGCCAGTAGAAGGGGGGGTGGCTTGGAGACCCAGTACTTC
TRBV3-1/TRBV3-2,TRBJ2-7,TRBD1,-,CASSPRTGGFYEQYF,TGTGCCAGCAGCCCTCGGACAGGGGGCTTCTACGAGCAGTACTTC
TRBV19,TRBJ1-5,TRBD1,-,CATKQGDQPQHF,TGTGCCACCAAACAGGGGGATCAGCCCCAGCATTTT
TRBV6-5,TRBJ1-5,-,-,CASSYRSGQPQHF,TGTGCCAGCAGTTACCGTTCGGGTCAGCCCCAGCATTTT
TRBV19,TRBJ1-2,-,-,CASSNGGQGLSYGYTF,TGTGCCAGTAGCAACGGGGGACAAGGGCTTTCTTATGGCTACACCTTC
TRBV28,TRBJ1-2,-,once,CASRVFGGSYGYTF,TGTGCCAGCAGAGTTTTTGGAGGGTCCTATGGCTACACCTTC
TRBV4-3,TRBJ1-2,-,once,CASSQDQGRLHYGYTF,TGCGCCAGCAGCCAAGATCAAGGGCGTCTTCACTATGGCTACACCTTC
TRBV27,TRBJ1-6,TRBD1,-,CASSFGTGNSPLHF,TGTGCCAGCAGCTTCGGGACAGGGAATTCGCCCCTCCACTTT
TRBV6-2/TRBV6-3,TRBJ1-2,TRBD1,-,CASSYKSAGGYGYTF,TGTGCCAGCAGTTATAAGTCTGCAGGGGGCTATGGCTACACCTTC
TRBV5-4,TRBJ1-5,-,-,CASSLGGGRNNQPQHF,TGTGCCAGCAGCTTGGGAGGGGGTAGAAACAATCAGCCCCAGCATTTT
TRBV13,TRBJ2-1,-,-,CASSPPGGSYNEQFF,TGTGCCAGCAGCCCCCCCGGGGGCTCCTACAATGAGCAGTTCTTC
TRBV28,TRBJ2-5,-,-,CASRELAQRETQYF,TGTGCCAGCAGGGAACTAGCACAGAGGGAGACCCAGTACTTC
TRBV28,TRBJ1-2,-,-,CASSLLSGQTMGGYTF,TGTGCCAGCAGTTTATTATCCGGACAGACCATGGGAGGCTACACCTTC
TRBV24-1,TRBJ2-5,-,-,CATSDSGALGETQYF,TGTGCCACCAGTGACTCCGGGGCTTTAGGCGAGACCCAGTACTTC
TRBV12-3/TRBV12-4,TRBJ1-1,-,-,CASSLWENTEAFF,TGTGCCAGCAGTTTGTGGGAGAACACTGAAGCTTTCTTT